Detailed here is one T cell receptor beta chain. How the authors handled the data: How many nucleated cells were present was estimated from reference gene primer amplification. Profiled with immunoSEQ multiplex PCR; TCRdb holds only in-frame clones, not every one. V and J calls and clone size are those listed in that table; D and trimming were worked out from the DNA. The data hold some 77,000 clones, with 90% observed a single time. This specimen comes from a study of blood T cell repertoires in COVID-19. The wider study: The origin of the acute and convalescent COVID-19 samples was the United States, Italy and Spain. From T cells, B-cell-depleted T cells, or PBMCs came the material, which was cDNA or gDNA.

The germline gives CDR1 SGHAT, CDR2 FQNNGV. The CDR3 covers 14 residues. The V and J ends lost 5 bases and 1 base respectively, with 11 bases between them. This TCR was sampled from a woman older than 75 with active or convalescent COVID-19. The chain recombines TRBV11-2 with TRBJ1-2, with D hard to call. The sample taken for sequencing was peripheral blood. CDR3 nucleotides: TGTGCCAGCAGCCCGGGGTTCGGTAACTATGGCTACACCTTC. Translation gives CASSPGFGNYGYTF. Full variable domain (missing parts from reference TRBV11-2 and TRBJ1-2): EAGVAQSPRYKIIEKRQSVAFWCNPISGHATLYWYQQILGQGPKLLIQFQNNGVVDDSQLPKDRFSAERLKGVDSTLKIQPAKLEDSAVYLCASSPGFGNYGYTFGSGTRLTVV.